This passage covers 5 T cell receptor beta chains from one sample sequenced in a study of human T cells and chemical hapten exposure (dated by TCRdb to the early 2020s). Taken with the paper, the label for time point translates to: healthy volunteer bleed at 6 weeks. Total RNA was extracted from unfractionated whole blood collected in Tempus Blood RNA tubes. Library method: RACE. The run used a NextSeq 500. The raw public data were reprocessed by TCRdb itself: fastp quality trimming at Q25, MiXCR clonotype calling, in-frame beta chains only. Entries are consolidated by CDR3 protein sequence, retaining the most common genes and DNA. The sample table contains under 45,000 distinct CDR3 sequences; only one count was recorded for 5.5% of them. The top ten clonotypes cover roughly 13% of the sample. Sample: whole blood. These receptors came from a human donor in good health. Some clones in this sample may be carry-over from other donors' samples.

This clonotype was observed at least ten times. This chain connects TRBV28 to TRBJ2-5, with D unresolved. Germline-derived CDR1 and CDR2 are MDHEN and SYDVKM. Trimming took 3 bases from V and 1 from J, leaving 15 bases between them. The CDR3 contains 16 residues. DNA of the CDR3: TGTGCCAGCAGTTTCAGCGCTCTGGAGCTCCAAGAGACCCAGTACTTC. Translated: CASSFSALELQETQYF. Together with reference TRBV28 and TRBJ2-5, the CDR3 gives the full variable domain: DVKVTQSSRYLVKRTGEKVFLECVQDMDHENMFWYRQDPGLGLRLIYFSYDVKMKEKGDIPEGYSVSREKKERFSLILESASTNQTSMYLCASSFSALELQETQYFGPGTRLLVL.

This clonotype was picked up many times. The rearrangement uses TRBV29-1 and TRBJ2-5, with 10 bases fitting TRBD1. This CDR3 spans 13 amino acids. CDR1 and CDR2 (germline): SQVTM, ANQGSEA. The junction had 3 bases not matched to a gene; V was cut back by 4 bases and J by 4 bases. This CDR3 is CSVGQGASETQYF. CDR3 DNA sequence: TGCAGCGTTGGACAGGGGGCTTCAGAGACCCAGTACTTC.

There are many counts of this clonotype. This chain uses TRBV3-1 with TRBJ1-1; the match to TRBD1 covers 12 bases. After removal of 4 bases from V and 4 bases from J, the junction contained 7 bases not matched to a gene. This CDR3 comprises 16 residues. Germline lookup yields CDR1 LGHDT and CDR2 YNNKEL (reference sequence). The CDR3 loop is CASSPTPGQGATEAFF. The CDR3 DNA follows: TGTGCCAGCAGCCCGACTCCGGGACAGGGGGCCACTGAAGCTTTCTTT.

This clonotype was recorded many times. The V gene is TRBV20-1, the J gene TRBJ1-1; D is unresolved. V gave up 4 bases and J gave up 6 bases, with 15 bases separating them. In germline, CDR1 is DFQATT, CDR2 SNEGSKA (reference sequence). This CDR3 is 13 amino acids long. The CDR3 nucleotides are TGCAGTGCTACCACCATATCTCGGGCTGAAGCTTTCTTT. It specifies CSATTISRAEAFF.

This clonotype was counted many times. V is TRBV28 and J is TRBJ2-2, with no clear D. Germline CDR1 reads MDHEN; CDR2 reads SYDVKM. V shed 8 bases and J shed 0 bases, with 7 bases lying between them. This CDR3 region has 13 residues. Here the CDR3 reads CASGDANTGELFF. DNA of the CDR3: TGTGCCAGCGGGGATGCGAACACCGGGGAGCTGTTTTTT.